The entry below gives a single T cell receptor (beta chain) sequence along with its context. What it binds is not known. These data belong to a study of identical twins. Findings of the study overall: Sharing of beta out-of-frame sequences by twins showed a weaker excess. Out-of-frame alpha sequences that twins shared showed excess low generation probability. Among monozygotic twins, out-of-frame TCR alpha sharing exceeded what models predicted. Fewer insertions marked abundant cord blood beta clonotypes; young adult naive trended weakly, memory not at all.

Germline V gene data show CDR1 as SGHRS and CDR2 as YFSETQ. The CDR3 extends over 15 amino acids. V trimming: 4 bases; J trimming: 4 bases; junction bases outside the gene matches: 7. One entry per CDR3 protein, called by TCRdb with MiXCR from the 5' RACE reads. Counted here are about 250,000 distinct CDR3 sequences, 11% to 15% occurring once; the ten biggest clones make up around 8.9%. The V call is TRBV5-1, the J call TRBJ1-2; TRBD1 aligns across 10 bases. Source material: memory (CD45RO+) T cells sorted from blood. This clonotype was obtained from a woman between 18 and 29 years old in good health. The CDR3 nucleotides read TGCGCCAGCAGCCCCCGACAGGGGGCGGGCTATGGCTACACCTTC. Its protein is CASSPRQGAGYGYTF.